This is a list of T cell receptor beta chains from one sample in a study of human T cells and chemical hapten exposure. TCRdb reprocessed the RACE reads with MiXCR, giving one entry per CDR3 protein. The sample gives more than 70,000 distinct CDR3 sequences, about 9% of which show up once; around 2.6% is in the top ten. The input for sequencing was whole blood, taken in connection with sensitization to the hapten diphenylcyclopropenone (DPC). These receptor sequences come from a man aged 40-49 years with alopecia areata. Some clones in this sample may be carry-over from other donors' samples. Each CDR3 is given with its conserved first and last residue. Fields, in order: D gene, J gene, CDR3 length, clone size, V gene, CDR3 protein, CDR3 DNA. A D gene is named only where the DNA matches it firmly. Size tells how often a clone was seen (once, few, many) or the class of an expanded clone, and some rows leave it out.

. TRBJ2-1 13 many TRBV7-2 CASSAEARNEQFF TGTGCCAGCAGCGCGGAGGCGCGCAATGAGCAGTTCTTC
. TRBJ2-2 13 many TRBV30 CAWRLLGPGELFF TGTGCCTGGAGACTCCTAGGGCCCGGGGAGCTGTTTTTT
. TRBJ2-4 12 many TRBV6-2/TRBV6-3 CASSNPKNIQYF TGTGCCAGCAGCAACCCGAAAAACATTCAGTACTTC
. TRBJ1-1 12 many TRBV29-1 CSARRVNTEAFF TGCAGCGCCAGACGCGTTAACACTGAAGCTTTCTTT
TRBD1 TRBJ2-7 14 few TRBV10-3 CAISRDRASYEQYF TGTGCCATCAGCCGCGACAGGGCTTCCTACGAGCAGTACTTC
. TRBJ2-1 12 few TRBV6-2/TRBV6-3 CASRKRYNEQFF TGTGCCAGCAGGAAGAGGTACAATGAGCAGTTCTTC
TRBD1 TRBJ2-2 14 few TRBV29-1 CSVVPGQGTGELFF TGCAGCGTCGTTCCGGGACAGGGGACCGGGGAGCTGTTTTTT
TRBD2 TRBJ2-7 14 . TRBV6-2/TRBV6-3 CASSSLAGEAEQYF TGTGCCAGCAGTTCCTTAGCGGGAGAGGCCGAGCAGTACTTC
. TRBJ1-6 14 . TRBV7-2 CASSLGVGDSPLHF TGTGCCAGCAGCTTAGGGGTAGGGGACTCACCCCTCCACTTT
. TRBJ2-6 20 many TRBV7-3 CASSLTPWRGTLTGANVLTF TGTGCCAGCAGCTTAACACCCTGGAGGGGGACACTGACTGGGGCCAACGTCCTGACTTTC
TRBD1 TRBJ2-2 16 . TRBV19 CASSRPGTENTGELFF TGTGCCAGTAGCCGACCCGGGACAGAGAACACCGGGGAGCTGTTTTTT
. TRBJ2-7 14 few TRBV5-1 CASSFFGRGDEQYF TGCGCCAGCAGCTTCTTCGGCAGGGGAGACGAGCAGTACTTC
TRBD2 TRBJ2-3 16 many TRBV2 CASSGTSGIGTDTQYF TGTGCCAGCAGTGGGACTAGCGGGATTGGCACAGATACGCAGTATTTT
. TRBJ1-1 14 many TRBV29-1 CSVDITGQLTEAFF TGCAGCGTTGATATAACGGGACAACTCACTGAAGCTTTCTTT
TRBD1 TRBJ2-4 15 few TRBV6-5 CASSGTGMAKNIQYF TGTGCCAGCAGTGGGACAGGGATGGCCAAAAACATTCAGTACTTC
. TRBJ1-4 15 many TRBV7-9 CASSPDGATNEKLFF TGTGCCAGCAGCCCCGACGGTGCAACTAATGAAAAACTGTTTTTT
. TRBJ1-1 15 many TRBV5-6 CASSLREGVNTEAFF TGTGCCAGCAGCTTGAGGGAGGGCGTGAACACTGAAGCTTTCTTT
. TRBJ1-1 8 . TRBV29-1 CSVEEAFF TGCAGCGTTGAGGAGGCTTTCTTT
TRBD2 TRBJ2-1 15 many TRBV29-1 CSVHLTSGSLDEQFF TGCAGCGTCCACCTAACTAGCGGGAGTCTCGATGAGCAGTTCTTC
TRBD1 TRBJ2-5 16 few TRBV3-1 CASSPRTGIGQETQYF TGTGCCAGCAGCCCACGGACAGGGATAGGCCAAGAGACCCAGTACTTC
. TRBJ1-1 14 many TRBV18 CASSPPVSGFQAFF TGTGCCAGCTCACCACCCGTTTCAGGGTTTCAAGCTTTCTTT
. TRBJ1-5 15 many TRBV6-2/TRBV6-3 CASSYGVSSNQPQHF TGTGCCAGCAGTTACGGGGTATCGAGCAATCAGCCCCAGCATTTT
. TRBJ2-1 13 many TRBV19 CASTDRPYNEQFF TGTGCCAGTACCGATCGCCCCTACAATGAGCAGTTCTTC
TRBD1 TRBJ1-1 14 many TRBV3-1 CASRRGQGSTEAFF TGTGCCAGCAGGCGGGGACAGGGGTCCACTGAAGCTTTCTTT
. TRBJ2-5 12 . TRBV21-1 CASSGGRETQYF TGTGCCAGCAGCGGGGGTCGAGAGACCCAGTACTTC
TRBD1 TRBJ1-5 21 many TRBV4-2 CASSQDPGPGQGQGSNQPQHF TGTGCCAGCAGCCAAGATCCGGGCCCGGGACAGGGACAGGGTAGCAATCAGCCCCAGCATTTT
TRBD1 TRBJ1-2 14 . TRBV12-3/TRBV12-4 CASSLAGGSYGYTF TGTGCCAGCAGTTTGGCAGGGGGCTCCTATGGCTACACCTTC
. TRBJ2-4 12 . TRBV12-3/TRBV12-4 CASSLAKTIQYF TGTGCCAGCAGTTTAGCCAAAACCATTCAGTACTTC
. TRBJ1-2 13 . TRBV12-3/TRBV12-4 CASSLTGSYGYTF TGTGCCAGCAGTTTAACGGGAAGCTATGGCTACACCTTC
. TRBJ2-1 14 . TRBV7-4 CASSLALLYNEQFF TGTGCCAGCAGCTTAGCCTTATTATACAATGAGCAGTTCTTC
TRBD2 TRBJ2-3 18 . TRBV4-2 CASSQVGLAATGTDTQYF TGTGCCAGCAGCCAAGTAGGACTAGCGGCTACCGGCACAGATACGCAGTATTTT
. TRBJ2-4 13 many TRBV29-1 CSVDIGGQNIQYF TGCAGCGTTGACATAGGGGGGCAAAACATTCAGTACTTC
. TRBJ2-1 14 many TRBV7-8 CASSYRSPGNEQFF TGTGCCAGCAGCTACCGGTCACCCGGGAATGAGCAGTTCTTC
. TRBJ2-4 12 few TRBV2 CASSSRANIQYF TGTGCCAGCAGTAGCAGGGCAAACATTCAGTACTTC
TRBD1 TRBJ1-2 15 . TRBV2 CATNPQGQGNYGYTF TGTGCCACCAACCCACAGGGACAGGGCAACTATGGCTACACCTTC
. TRBJ2-7 14 many TRBV28 CASSSATSQREQYF TGTGCCAGCAGTTCCGCGACTAGTCAGCGCGAGCAGTACTTC
. TRBJ1-3 13 . TRBV6-5 CASSPGKGLTIYF TGTGCCAGCAGCCCCGGAAAGGGATTAACCATATATTTT
TRBD2 TRBJ2-3 14 few TRBV12-3/TRBV12-4 CASSSGLATDTQYF TGTGCCAGCAGTTCCGGACTAGCTACAGATACGCAGTATTTT
. TRBJ1-5 13 . TRBV14 CASSQGLSQPQHF TGTGCCAGCAGCCAGGGTTTAAGTCAGCCCCAGCATTTT
. TRBJ2-1 15 . TRBV7-2 CASSLGTSSYNEQFF TGTGCCAGCAGCTTAGGTACTAGCTCCTACAATGAGCAGTTCTTC
TRBD1 TRBJ2-3 12 many TRBV2 CASRVGQGAQYF TGTGCCAGCAGGGTCGGACAGGGCGCGCAGTATTTT
. TRBJ2-3 14 many TRBV10-3 CAISEPRKAYTQYF TGTGCCATCAGTGAGCCTAGGAAGGCGTATACGCAGTATTTT
. TRBJ2-5 13 . TRBV10-3 CAISRDHQETQYF TGTGCCATCAGCCGGGACCACCAAGAGACCCAGTACTTC
TRBD1 TRBJ1-1 14 . TRBV18 CASFTLQGVSEAFF TGTGCCAGCTTTACTCTACAGGGGGTATCTGAAGCTTTCTTT
TRBD2 TRBJ2-3 20 . TRBV6-2/TRBV6-3 CASSYSTAGVWAAGTDTQYF TGTGCCAGCAGTTACTCGACAGCGGGAGTATGGGCTGCGGGCACAGATACGCAGTATTTT
TRBD2 TRBJ2-2 17 . TRBV6-1 CASTRLAGRGGTGELSF TGTGCCAGCACCAGACTAGCGGGCAGAGGTGGCACCGGGGAGCTGTCTTTT
. TRBJ2-5 11 few TRBV12-3/TRBV12-4 CASSLLRTQYF TGTGCCAGCTCACTTCTTAGGACCCAGTACTTC
. TRBJ2-7 12 . TRBV20-1 CSAPDQTYEQYF TGCAGTGCCCCGGACCAGACCTACGAGCAGTACTTC
TRBD1 TRBJ2-3 14 . TRBV7-2 CASSSDRGRVAQYF TGTGCCAGCAGCTCCGACAGGGGGCGTGTGGCGCAGTATTTT
. TRBJ1-4 15 . TRBV19 CASSIGSSTNEKLFF TGTGCCAGTAGTATAGGATCATCAACTAATGAAAAACTGTTTTTT
TRBD1 TRBJ2-1 16 many TRBV29-1 CSVEVMAGGLNNEQFF TGCAGCGTTGAAGTCATGGCAGGGGGCCTTAACAATGAGCAGTTCTTC
. TRBJ2-1 12 many TRBV2 CAVTGPYNEQFF TGTGCGGTTACCGGGCCCTACAATGAGCAGTTCTTC
. TRBJ2-1 17 many TRBV6-5 CASSYWDPIGATNEQFF TGTGCCAGCAGTTACTGGGACCCCATCGGGGCGACCAATGAGCAGTTCTTC
. TRBJ1-1 14 many TRBV7-9 CASSSPGLTTEAFF TGTGCCAGCAGCTCACCAGGGTTAACAACTGAAGCTTTCTTT